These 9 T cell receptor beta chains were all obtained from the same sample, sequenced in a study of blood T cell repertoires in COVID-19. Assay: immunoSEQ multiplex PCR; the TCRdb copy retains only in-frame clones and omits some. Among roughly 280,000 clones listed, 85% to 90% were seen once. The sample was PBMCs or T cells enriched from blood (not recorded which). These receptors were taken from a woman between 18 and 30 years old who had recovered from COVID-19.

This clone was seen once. The CDR3 region is CASSTAGTGSGNTIYF. DNA of the CDR3: TGTGCCAGCAGCACCGCCGGGACAGGATCTGGAAACACCATATATTTT. The chain has TRBV9 and TRBJ1-3; 8 bases are a match to TRBD1. The germline CDR1 and CDR2 sequences are SGDLS and YYNGEE. This CDR3 is 16 amino acids long. V gave up 4 bases and J gave up 1 base; unmatched junction bases: 7.

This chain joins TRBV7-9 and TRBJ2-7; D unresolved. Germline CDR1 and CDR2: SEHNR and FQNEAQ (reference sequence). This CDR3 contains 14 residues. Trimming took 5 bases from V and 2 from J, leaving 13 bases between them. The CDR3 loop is CASSPDEPPYEQYF. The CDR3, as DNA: TGTGCCAGCAGCCCCGATGAGCCTCCCTACGAGCAGTACTTC.

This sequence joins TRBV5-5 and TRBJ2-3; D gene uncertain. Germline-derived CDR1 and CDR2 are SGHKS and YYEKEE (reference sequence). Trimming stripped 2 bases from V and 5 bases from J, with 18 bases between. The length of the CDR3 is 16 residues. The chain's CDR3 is CASSFQMAAFLDTQYF. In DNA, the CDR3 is TGTGCCAGCAGCTTTCAAATGGCTGCCTTTTTAGATACGCAGTATTTT.

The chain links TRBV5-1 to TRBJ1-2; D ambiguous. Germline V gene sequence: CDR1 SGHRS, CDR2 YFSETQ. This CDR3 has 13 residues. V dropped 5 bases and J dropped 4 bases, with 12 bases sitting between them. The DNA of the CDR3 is TGCGCCAGCAGTAATACGGAGTTCTATGGCTACACCTTC. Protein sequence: CASSNTEFYGYTF. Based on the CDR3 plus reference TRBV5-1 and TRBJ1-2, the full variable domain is KAGVTQTPRYLIKTRGQQVTLSCSPISGHRSVSWYQQTPGQGLQFLFEYFSETQRNKGNFPGRFSGRQFSNSRSEMNVSTLELGDSALYLCASSNTEFYGYTFGSGTRLTVV.

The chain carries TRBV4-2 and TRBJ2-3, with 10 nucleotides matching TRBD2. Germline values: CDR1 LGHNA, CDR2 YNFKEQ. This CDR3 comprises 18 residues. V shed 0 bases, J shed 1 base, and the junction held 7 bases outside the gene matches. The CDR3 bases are TGTGCCAGCAGCCAAGAAGGGACTAGCGTTGGACGCACAGATACGCAGTATTTT. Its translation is CASSQEGTSVGRTDTQYF.

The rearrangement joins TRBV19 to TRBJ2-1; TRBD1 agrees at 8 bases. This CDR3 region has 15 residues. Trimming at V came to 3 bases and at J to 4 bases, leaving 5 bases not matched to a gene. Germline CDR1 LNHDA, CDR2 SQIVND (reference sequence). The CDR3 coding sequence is TGTGCCAGTAGTATGTACGGGACAGGATACAATGAGCAGTTCTTC. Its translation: CASSMYGTGYNEQFF.

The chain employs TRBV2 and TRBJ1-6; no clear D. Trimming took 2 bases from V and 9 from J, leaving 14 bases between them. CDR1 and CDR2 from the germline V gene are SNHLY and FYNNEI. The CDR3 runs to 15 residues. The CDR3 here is CASSELAQATSPLHF. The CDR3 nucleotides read TGTGCCAGCAGTGAATTAGCTCAAGCCACTTCACCCCTCCACTTT.

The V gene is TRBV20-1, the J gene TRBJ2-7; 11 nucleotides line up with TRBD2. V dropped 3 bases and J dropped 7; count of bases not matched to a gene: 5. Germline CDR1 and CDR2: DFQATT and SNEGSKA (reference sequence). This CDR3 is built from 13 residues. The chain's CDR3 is CSASLAGGGEQYF. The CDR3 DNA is TGCAGTGCTAGTCTAGCGGGGGGTGGGGAGCAGTACTTC.

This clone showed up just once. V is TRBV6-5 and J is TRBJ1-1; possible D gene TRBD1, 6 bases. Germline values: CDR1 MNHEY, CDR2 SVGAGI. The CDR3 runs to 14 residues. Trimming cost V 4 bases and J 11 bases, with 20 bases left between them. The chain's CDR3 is CASSSEQGRGDAFF. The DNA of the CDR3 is TGTGCCAGCAGTTCGGAGCAGGGGCGGGGGGACGCTTTCTTT.